This TCR beta chain was found in a study of OX40 agonist ivuxolimab in advanced cancers. Study as a whole: Ivuxolimab was delivered to patients intravenously every 2 weeks at doses spanning 0.01 to 10 mg/kg.

Generated by immunoSEQ multiplex PCR, the TCRdb table keeps only in-frame clones and is missing some. The profile shows approximately 94,000 clones, about 90% of them singletons. The source of this sequence is an adult with an advanced solid tumor such as melanoma, head and neck, liver or kidney cancer. The material was CD4+ or CD8+ T cells sorted from blood, obtained in a trial of the OX40 agonist ivuxolimab.

CDR3 DNA sequence: TGCGCCAGCAGCCAAGATTTAGCGGGAGGGATCACAGATACGCAGTATTTT. As protein: CASSQDLAGGITDTQYF. The chain recombines TRBV4-3 with TRBJ2-3, with 11 positions matching TRBD2. V lost 0 bases to trimming and J lost 2 bases; unmatched junction nucleotides: 4. This CDR3 has 17 residues. Germline values: CDR1 LGHNA, CDR2 YSLEER.